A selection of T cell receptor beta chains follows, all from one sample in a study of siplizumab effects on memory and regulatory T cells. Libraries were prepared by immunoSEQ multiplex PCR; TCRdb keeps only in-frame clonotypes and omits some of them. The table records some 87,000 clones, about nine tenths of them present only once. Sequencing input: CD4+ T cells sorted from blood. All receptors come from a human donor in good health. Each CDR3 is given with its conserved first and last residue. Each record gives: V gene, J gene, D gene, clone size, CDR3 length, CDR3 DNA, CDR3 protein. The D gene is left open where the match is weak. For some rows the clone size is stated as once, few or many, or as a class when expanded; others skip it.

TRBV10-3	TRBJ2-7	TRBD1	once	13	TGTGCCATCACTGGGACAGGTAGCTACGAGCAGTACTTC	CAITGTGSYEQYF
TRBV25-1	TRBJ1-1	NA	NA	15	TGTGCCAGCAGTGAAACTCAGACCAGAGCGACTGAAGCTTTCTTT	CASSETQTRATEAFF
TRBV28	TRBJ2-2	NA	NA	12	TGTGCCAGCAGTTTTGGGGCCGGGGAGCTGTTTTTT	CASSFGAGELFF
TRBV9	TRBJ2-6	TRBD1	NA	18	TGTGCCAGCAGCCCCCGTCCCGGGACAGGGAACGGGGCCAACGTCCTGACTTTC	CASSPRPGTGNGANVLTF
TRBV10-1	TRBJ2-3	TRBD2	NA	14	TGCGCCAGCGCACGGACTAGCGGCACAGATACGCAGTATTTT	CASARTSGTDTQYF
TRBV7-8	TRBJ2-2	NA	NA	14	TGTGCCAGCAGCTTACTACGGAACACCGGGGAGCTGTTTTTT	CASSLLRNTGELFF
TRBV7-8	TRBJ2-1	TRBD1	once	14	TGTGCCAGCAGCTTAAGGGACAGGGGCAATGAGCAGTTCTTC	CASSLRDRGNEQFF
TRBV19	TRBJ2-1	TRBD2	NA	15	TGTGCCAGTAGTATCGGGCGGGAGGGCCTGGGTGAGCAGTTCTTC	CASSIGREGLGEQFF
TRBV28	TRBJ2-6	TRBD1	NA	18	TGTGCCAGCAGGACGCAGGGGGCGGAGAGCTCTGGGGCCAACGTCCTGACTTTC	CASRTQGAESSGANVLTF
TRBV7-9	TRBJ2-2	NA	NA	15	TGTGCCAGCAGCGGAATCCTCGCGAACACCGGGGAGCTGTTTTTT	CASSGILANTGELFF
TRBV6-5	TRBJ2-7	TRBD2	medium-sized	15	TGTGCCAGCAGCGTTAGGGCTAGCGGGCTCTACGAGCAGTACTTC	CASSVRASGLYEQYF
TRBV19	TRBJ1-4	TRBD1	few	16	TGTGCCAGTAGTATAGGAGGACAGGCCAGGGATGAAAAACTGTTTTTT	CASSIGGQARDEKLFF
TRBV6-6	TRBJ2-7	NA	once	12	TGTGCCAGCAGACGGGACAACTACGAGCAGTACTTC	CASRRDNYEQYF
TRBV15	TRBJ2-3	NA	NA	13	TGTGCCACCAGCGGAGTGAGCACAGATACGCAGTATTTT	CATSGVSTDTQYF
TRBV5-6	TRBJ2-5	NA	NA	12	TGTGCCAGCAGCTATACCGTAGAGACCCAGTACTTC	CASSYTVETQYF
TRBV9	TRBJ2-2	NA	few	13	TGTGCCAGCGGGACACCTACACCCGGGGAGCTGTTTTTT	CASGTPTPGELFF
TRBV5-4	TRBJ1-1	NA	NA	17	TGTGCCAGCAGCTTGTGGGGGTCTAAAACAAGGAACACTGAAGCTTTCTTT	CASSLWGSKTRNTEAFF
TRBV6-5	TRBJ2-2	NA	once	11	TGTGCCAGCAGTTCGCCCGGGGAGCTGTTTTTT	CASSSPGELFF
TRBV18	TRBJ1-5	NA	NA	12	TGTGCCAGCTCATCCGGTAATCAGCCCCAGCATTTT	CASSSGNQPQHF
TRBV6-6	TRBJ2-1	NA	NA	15	TGTGCCAGCAGTACCCGTCGGGGTTGGTCCATCGAGCAGTTCTTC	CASSTRRGWSIEQFF
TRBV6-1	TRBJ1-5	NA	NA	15	TGTGCCAGCAGTGAGCGGATAGCGGGCGGACAGCCCCAGCATTTT	CASSERIAGGQPQHF
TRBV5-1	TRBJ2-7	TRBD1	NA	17	TGCGCCAGCAGCCCCAGGGCGGCGGGACAGGGGGCGAGCGAGCAGTACTTC	CASSPRAAGQGASEQYF
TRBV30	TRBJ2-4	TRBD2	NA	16	TGTGCCTGGAAAGGACTAGCGGGAGGGGCCAAAAACATTCAGTACTTC	CAWKGLAGGAKNIQYF
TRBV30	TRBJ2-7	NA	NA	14	TGTGCCTGGAGAAAACGGGAGAGCAAATACGAGCAGTACTTC	CAWRKRESKYEQYF
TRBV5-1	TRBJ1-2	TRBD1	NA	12	TGCGCCAGCAGTCGGGACAGCGGAGGCTACACCTTC	CASSRDSGGYTF
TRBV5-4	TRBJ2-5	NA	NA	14	TGTGCCAGCAGCTACTTGATCAGTCAAGAGACCCAGTACTTC	CASSYLISQETQYF
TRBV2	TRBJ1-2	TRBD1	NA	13	TGTGCCAGCAGCGTGCGGACAGGGGATGGCTACACCTTC	CASSVRTGDGYTF
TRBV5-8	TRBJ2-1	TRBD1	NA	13	TGTGCCAGCAGCTTAAACAGGGGGCTAGAGCAGTTCTTC	CASSLNRGLEQFF
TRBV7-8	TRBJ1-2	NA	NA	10	TGTGCCAGCAAGGAAGATGGCTACACCTTC	CASKEDGYTF
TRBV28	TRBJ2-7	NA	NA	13	TGTGCCAGCACCCCGGGACCTCCAAACGAGCAGTACTTC	CASTPGPPNEQYF
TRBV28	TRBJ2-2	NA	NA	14	TGTGCCAGCAGCTCCGGACAGAGGACCGGGGAGCTGTTTTTT	CASSSGQRTGELFF
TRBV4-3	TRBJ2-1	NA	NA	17	TGCGCCAGCAGCCAATCTAGAGGGAGCGGCTCCTACAATGAGCAGTTCTTC	CASSQSRGSGSYNEQFF
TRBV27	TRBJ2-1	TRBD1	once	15	TGTGCCAGCAGTCCCAACAGGGGCTCCTACAATGAGCAGTTCTTC	CASSPNRGSYNEQFF
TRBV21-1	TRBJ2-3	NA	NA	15	TGTGCCAGCTGCCGGGACAGGCCCAGCACAGATACGCAGTATTTT	CASCRDRPSTDTQYF
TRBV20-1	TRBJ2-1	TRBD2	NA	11	TGCAGTGCTTCCCTTAGCGGGATTACGTTCTTC	CSASLSGITFF
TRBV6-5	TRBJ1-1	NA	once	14	TGTGCCAGCAGTTCGACCCCGCCCGCAGATGAAGCTTTCTTT	CASSSTPPADEAFF
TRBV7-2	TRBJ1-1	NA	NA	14	TGTGCCAGCAGCTTAGGAGGGGCAGGCACTGAAGCTTTCTTT	CASSLGGAGTEAFF
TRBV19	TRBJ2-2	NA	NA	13	TGTGCCAGTGGGTGGGGGATCGGCGGGGAGCTGTTTTTT	CASGWGIGGELFF
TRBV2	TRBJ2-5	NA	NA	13	TGTGCCAGCATGAGGGACTCGCAAGAGACCCAGTACTTC	CASMRDSQETQYF
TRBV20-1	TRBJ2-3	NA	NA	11	TGCAGTGCTAGGTGGGGAGATACGCAGTATTTT	CSARWGDTQYF
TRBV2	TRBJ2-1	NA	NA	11	TGTGCCACCAGATCTAACAATGAGCAGTTCTTC	CATRSNNEQFF
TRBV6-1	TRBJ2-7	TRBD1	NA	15	TGTGCCAGCAGTGTGGGTAACAGGGGGCGCGACGAGCAGTACTTC	CASSVGNRGRDEQYF
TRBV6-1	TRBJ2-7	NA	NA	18	TGTGCCAGCAGTGAAACCTTCGGGGGGTCAGGGGGTCTCTACGAGCAGTACTTC	CASSETFGGSGGLYEQYF
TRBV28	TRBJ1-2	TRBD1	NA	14	TGTGCCAGCAGTCCCGGACAGGCAAGCTATGGCTACACCTTC	CASSPGQASYGYTF
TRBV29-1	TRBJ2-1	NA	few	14	TGCAGCGTTGACCCTAAGGCGGGTCAGATTGAGCAGTTCTTC	CSVDPKAGQIEQFF
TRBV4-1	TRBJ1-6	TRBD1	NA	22	TGCGCCAGCAGCAACTTCCTTAGGTCCCTGGGGACAGCAGGCTCCTATAATTCACCCCTCCACTTT	CASSNFLRSLGTAGSYNSPLHF
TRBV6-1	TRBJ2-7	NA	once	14	TGTGCCAGCAGGTTGGACGGGTCTTGGAGCGAGCAGTACTTC	CASRLDGSWSEQYF
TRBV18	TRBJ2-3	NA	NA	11	TGTGCCAGCTCACCGTGGGATACGCAGTATTTT	CASSPWDTQYF
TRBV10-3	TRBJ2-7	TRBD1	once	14	TGTGCCATCAGGGGACAGGGAGGGGACTCCGAGCAGTACTTC	CAIRGQGGDSEQYF
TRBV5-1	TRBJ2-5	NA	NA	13	TGCGCCAGCAGCTTGGCGGTCAGGGAGACCCAGTACTTC	CASSLAVRETQYF
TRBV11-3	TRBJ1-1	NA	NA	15	TGTGCCAGCAGCCCCCGGGGACCCATGAACACTGAAGCTTTCTTT	CASSPRGPMNTEAFF
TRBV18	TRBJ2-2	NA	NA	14	TGTGCCAGCTCACCCCTCCGGGAGACCGGGGAGCTGTTTTTT	CASSPLRETGELFF
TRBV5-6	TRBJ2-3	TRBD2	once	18	TGTGCCAGCAGCTTGGAATATAGCGGGAGACGGTACACAGATACGCAGTATTTT	CASSLEYSGRRYTDTQYF
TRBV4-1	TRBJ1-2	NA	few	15	TGCGCCAGCAGCCAAGCCTCGGACAGAGCCTATGGCTACACCTTC	CASSQASDRAYGYTF
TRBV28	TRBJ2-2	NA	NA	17	TGTGCCAGCAGTTTATTGTCGGGGCCCTTGGGGACCGGGGAGCTGTTTTTT	CASSLLSGPLGTGELFF
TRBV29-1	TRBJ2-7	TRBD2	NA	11	TGCAGCGTTGGAGCGGGAGTCGAGCAGTACTTC	CSVGAGVEQYF
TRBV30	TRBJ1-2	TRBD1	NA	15	TGTGCCTGGAGTATTCCGGGACAGCTAAACTATGGCTACACCTTC	CAWSIPGQLNYGYTF
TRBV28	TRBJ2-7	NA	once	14	TGTGCCAGCAGTTTCCCCTTCAGTTCCTACGAGCAGTACTTC	CASSFPFSSYEQYF
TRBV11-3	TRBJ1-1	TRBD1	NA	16	TGTGCCAGCAGCCAAGGACAGGGAGCAATGAACACTGAAGCTTTCTTT	CASSQGQGAMNTEAFF
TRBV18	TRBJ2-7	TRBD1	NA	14	TGTGCCAGCTCACTGGGACAGGGGGCTCTTGAGCAGTACTTC	CASSLGQGALEQYF